A single sample is the source of the 3 T cell receptor beta chains below, sequenced in a study of shared clonotypes between healthy human individuals. Assay: immunoSEQ multiplex PCR; the TCRdb copy retains only in-frame clones and omits some. Among roughly 2,300,000 clones listed, around 92% were seen once. What was sequenced was naive CD4+ T cells from PBMCs. Documented subset: CD45RA+ positively selected. These receptors all stem from a man younger than 35 in good health. Some clones in this sample may be carry-over from other donors' samples.

The V and J genes are TRBV5-1 and TRBJ1-2; no reliable D call. Germline values: CDR1 SGHRS, CDR2 YFSETQ. The CDR3 is made up of 14 amino acids. V lost 4 bases to trimming and J lost 2 bases, with 12 bases between them. The CDR3 reads CASSGNTENYGYTF. CDR3 bases: TGCGCCAGCAGCGGCAATACAGAGAACTATGGCTACACCTTC.

On this clone: The sample holds other DNA sequences that translate to the same CDR3. The rearrangement joins TRBV5-1 to TRBJ2-7, with 9 bases aligning to TRBD2. The trim removed 0 bases at V and 6 bases at J, leaving 4 bases unmatched. The CDR3 extends over 14 amino acids. Per the germline V gene, CDR1 is SGHRS and CDR2 is YFSETQ. In DNA form, the CDR3 reads TGCGCCAGCAGCTTGGGACTAGCGGCTCCCGAGCAGTACTTC. Encoded protein: CASSLGLAAPEQYF.

This sequence joins TRBV2 and TRBJ1-5; D is unclear. This CDR3 has 12 residues. Germline-derived CDR1 and CDR2 are SNHLY and FYNNEI. The V and J ends lost 6 bases and 1 base respectively, with 4 bases between them. The DNA for the CDR3 is TGTGCCAGCAGGCAGAGCAATCAGCCCCAGCATTTT. Translated: CASRQSNQPQHF.